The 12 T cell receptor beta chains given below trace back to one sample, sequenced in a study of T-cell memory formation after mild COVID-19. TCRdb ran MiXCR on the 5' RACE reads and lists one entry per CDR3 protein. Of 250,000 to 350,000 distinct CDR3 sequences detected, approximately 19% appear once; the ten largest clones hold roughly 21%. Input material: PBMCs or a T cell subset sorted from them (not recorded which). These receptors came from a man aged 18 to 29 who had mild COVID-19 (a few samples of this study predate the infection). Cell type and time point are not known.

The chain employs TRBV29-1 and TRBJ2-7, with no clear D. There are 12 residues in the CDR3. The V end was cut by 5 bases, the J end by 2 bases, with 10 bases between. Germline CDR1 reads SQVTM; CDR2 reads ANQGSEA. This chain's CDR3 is CSVSDGPYEQYF. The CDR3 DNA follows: TGCAGCGTTTCCGACGGCCCCTACGAGCAGTACTTC.

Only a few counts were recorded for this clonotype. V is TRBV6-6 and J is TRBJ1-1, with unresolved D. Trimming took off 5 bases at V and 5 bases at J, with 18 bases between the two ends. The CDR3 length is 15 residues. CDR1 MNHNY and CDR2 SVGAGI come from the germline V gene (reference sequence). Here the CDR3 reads CASSQGGLRGTEAFF. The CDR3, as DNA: TGTGCCAGCAGTCAAGGAGGGCTTCGGGGAACTGAAGCTTTCTTT.

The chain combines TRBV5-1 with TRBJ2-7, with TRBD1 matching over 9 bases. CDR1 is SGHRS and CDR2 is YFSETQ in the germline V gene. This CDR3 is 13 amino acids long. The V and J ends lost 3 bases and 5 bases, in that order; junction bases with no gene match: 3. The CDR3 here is CASSWGQGDEQYF. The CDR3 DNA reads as TGCGCCAGCAGCTGGGGACAGGGCGACGAGCAGTACTTC. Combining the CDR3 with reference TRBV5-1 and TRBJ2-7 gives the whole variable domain KAGVTQTPRYLIKTRGQQVTLSCSPISGHRSVSWYQQTPGQGLQFLFEYFSETQRNKGNFPGRFSGRQFSNSRSEMNVSTLELGDSALYLCASSWGQGDEQYFGPGTRLTVT.

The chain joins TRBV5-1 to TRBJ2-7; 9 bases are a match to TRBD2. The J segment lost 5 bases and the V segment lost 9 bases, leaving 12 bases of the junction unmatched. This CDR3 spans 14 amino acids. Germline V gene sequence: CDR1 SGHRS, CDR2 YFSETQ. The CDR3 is CATKPGLATDEQYF. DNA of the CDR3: TGCGCCACCAAACCGGGACTAGCTACCGACGAGCAGTACTTC.

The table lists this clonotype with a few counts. The DNA for the CDR3 is TGTGCCAGCAGCTTGAAGACAGACAATGAAAAACTGTTTTTT. Its protein is CASSLKTDNEKLFF. The V call is TRBV5-6, the J call TRBJ1-4, with D maybe TRBD1 (5 bases). Germline CDR1 and CDR2: SGHDT and YYEEEE. There are 14 residues in the CDR3. Deletions cut 1 base from V and 5 bases from J, with 9 bases between.

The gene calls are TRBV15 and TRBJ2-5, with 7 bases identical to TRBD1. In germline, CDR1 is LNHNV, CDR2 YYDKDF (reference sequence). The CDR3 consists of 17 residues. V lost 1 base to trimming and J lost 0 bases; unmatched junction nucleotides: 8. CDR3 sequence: CATSRGGGGVYQETQYF. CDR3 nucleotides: TGTGCCACCAGCAGAGGAGGGGGCGGTGTCTACCAAGAGACCCAGTACTTC.

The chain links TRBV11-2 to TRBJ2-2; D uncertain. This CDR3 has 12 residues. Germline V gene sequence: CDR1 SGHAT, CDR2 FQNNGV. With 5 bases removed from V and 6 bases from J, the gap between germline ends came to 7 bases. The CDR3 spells CASSPLSGELFF. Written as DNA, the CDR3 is TGTGCCAGCAGCCCCTTGTCCGGGGAGCTGTTTTTT.

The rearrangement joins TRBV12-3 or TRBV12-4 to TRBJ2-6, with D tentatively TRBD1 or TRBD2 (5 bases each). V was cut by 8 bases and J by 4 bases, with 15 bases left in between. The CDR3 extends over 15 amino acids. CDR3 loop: CASLMAGAGANVLTF. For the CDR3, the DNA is TGTGCCAGCCTCATGGCCGGGGCCGGGGCCAACGTCCTGACTTTC.

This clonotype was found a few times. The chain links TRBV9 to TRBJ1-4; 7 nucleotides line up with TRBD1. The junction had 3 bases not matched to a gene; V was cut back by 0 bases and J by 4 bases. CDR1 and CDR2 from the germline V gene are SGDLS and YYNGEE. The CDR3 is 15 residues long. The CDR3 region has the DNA TGTGCCAGCAGCGTAGAGACAGGGCATAATGAAAAACTGTTTTTT. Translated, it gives CASSVETGHNEKLFF.

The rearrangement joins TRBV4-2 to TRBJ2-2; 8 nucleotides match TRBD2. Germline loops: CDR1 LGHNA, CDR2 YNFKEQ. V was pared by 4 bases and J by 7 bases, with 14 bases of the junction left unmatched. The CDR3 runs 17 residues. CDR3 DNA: TGTGCCAGCAGCCTAAAAACGGATAGCGGGGCCGTCGGGGAGCTGTTTTTT. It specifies CASSLKTDSGAVGELFF.

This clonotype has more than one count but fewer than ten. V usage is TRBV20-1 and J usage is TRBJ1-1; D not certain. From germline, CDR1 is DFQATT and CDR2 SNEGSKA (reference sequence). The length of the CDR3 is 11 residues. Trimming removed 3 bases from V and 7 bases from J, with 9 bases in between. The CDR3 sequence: CSARSWVEAFF. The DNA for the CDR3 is TGCAGTGCTAGGTCGTGGGTTGAAGCTTTCTTT.

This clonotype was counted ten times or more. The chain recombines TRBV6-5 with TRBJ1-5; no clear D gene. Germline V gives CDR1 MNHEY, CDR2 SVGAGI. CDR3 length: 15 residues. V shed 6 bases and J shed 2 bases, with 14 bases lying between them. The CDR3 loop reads CASSPNWVGNQPQHF. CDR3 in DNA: TGTGCCAGCAGCCCCAATTGGGTGGGCAATCAGCCCCAGCATTTT.